This T cell receptor (beta chain) was found in a study of OX40 agonist ivuxolimab in advanced cancers. Study-wide context: A mean age of about 59 years, range about 20 to 85, was recorded, and about 83% were male.

Remarks on this clone: Its antigen is as yet unknown.

V was cut by 1 base and J by 5 bases, with 3 bases left in between. The CDR3 has 12 residues. CDR1 and CDR2 from the germline V gene are SGHAT and FQDESV (reference sequence). Study conclusions and caveats: At doses 0.1 to 3.0 mg/kg, CD4+ and CD8+ clones expanded.

Some clones are missing from TCRdb's copy, which holds only in-frame ones; the method was immunoSEQ multiplex PCR. The sample contains some 21,000 clones, around two thirds of which appear only once. Sample: CD4+ or CD8+ T cells sorted from blood, taken in a trial of the OX40 agonist ivuxolimab. The TCR was taken from an adult with an advanced solid tumor such as melanoma, head and neck, liver or kidney cancer. The genes are TRBV11-1 and TRBJ2-1; D is undetermined. The DNA for the CDR3 is TGTGCCAGCAGCTTAGTAAACAATGAGCAGTTCTTC. Translating it yields CASSLVNNEQFF.